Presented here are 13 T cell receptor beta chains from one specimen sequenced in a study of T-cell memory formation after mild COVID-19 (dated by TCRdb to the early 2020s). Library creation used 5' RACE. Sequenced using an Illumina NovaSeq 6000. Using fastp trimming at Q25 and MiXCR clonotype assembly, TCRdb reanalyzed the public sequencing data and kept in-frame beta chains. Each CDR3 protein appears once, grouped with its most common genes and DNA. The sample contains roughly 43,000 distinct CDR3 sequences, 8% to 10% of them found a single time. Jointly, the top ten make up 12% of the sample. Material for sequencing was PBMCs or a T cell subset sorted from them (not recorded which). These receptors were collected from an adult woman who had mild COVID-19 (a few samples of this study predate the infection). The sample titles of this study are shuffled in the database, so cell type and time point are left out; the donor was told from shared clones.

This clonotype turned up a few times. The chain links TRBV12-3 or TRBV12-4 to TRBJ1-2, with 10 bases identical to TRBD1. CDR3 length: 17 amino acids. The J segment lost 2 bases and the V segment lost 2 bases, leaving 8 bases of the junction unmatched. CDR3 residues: CASSLRQGATSNYGYTF. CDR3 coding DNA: TGTGCCAGCAGTTTACGACAGGGGGCTACCTCGAACTATGGCTACACCTTC.

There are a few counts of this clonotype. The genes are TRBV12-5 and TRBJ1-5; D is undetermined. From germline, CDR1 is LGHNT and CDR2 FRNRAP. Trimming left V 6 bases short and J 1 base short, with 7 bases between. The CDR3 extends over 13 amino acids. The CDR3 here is CASGLGSNQPQHF. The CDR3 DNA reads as TGTGCTAGTGGCCTCGGGAGCAATCAGCCCCAGCATTTT.

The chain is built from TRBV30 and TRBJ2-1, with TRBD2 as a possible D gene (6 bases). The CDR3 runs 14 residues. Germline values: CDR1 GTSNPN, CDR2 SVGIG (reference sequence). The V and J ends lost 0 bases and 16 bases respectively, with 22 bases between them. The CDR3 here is CAWSVLDGSLSIFF. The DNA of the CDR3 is TGTGCCTGGAGTGTACTAGACGGGAGCCTGAGCATTTTCTTC.

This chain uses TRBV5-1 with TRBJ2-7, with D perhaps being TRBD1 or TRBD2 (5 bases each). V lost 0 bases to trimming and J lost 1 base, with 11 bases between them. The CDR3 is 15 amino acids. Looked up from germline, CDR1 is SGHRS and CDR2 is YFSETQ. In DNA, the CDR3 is TGCGCCAGCAGCTTGGACGGCAGGGAGTCCTACGAGCAGTACTTC. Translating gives CASSLDGRESYEQYF. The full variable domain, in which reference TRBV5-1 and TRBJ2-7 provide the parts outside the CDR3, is KAGVTQTPRYLIKTRGQQVTLSCSPISGHRSVSWYQQTPGQGLQFLFEYFSETQRNKGNFPGRFSGRQFSNSRSEMNVSTLELGDSALYLCASSLDGRESYEQYFGPGTRLTVT.

Here the CDR3 DNA reads TGTGCCAGTAGTTTAAAGGGGGCTACTGAAGCTTTCTTT. This sequence encodes CASSLKGATEAFF. This chain joins TRBV19 and TRBJ1-1; TRBD1 aligns across 7 bases. J lost 5 bases, V lost 5 bases, and 5 bases had no gene match. This CDR3 is built from 13 residues. CDR1 and CDR2 (germline): LNHDA, SQIVND (reference sequence).

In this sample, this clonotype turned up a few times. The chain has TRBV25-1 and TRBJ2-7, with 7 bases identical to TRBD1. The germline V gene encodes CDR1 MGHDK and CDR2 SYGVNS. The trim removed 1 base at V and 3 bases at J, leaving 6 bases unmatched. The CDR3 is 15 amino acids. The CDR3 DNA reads TGTGCCAGCAGTGAATTAGGACAGGAACGCTACGAGCAGTACTTC. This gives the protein CASSELGQERYEQYF.

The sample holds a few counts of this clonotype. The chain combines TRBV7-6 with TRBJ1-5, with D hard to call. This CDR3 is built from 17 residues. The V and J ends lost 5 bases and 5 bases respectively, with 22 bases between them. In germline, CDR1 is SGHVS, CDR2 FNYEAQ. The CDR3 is CASSRSPASVTHQPQHF. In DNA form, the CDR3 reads TGTGCCAGCAGCCGATCCCCAGCCAGCGTAACCCATCAGCCCCAGCATTTT.

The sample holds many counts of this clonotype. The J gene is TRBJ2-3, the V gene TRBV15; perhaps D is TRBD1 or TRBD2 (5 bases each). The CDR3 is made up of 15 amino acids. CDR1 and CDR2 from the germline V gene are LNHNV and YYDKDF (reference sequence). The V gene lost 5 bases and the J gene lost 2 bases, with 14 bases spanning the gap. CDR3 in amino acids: CATSPRDGATDTQYF. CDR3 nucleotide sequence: TGTGCCACCAGCCCCCGGGACGGAGCCACAGATACGCAGTATTTT.

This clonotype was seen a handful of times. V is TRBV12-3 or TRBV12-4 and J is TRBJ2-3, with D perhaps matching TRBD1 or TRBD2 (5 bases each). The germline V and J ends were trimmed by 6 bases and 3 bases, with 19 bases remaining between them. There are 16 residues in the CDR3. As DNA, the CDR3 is TGTGCCAGCAGCCCTCCGGGACGGAGGAATACAGATACGCAGTATTTT. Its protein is CASSPPGRRNTDTQYF.

CDR3 bases: TGTGCCAGCAGACACACGCGGGACAGGCCCTACAATGAGCAGTTCTTC. This sequence encodes CASRHTRDRPYNEQFF. V is TRBV2 and J is TRBJ2-1; TRBD1 matches 8 bases. The CDR3 has 16 residues. The V segment lost 6 bases and the J segment 2 bases; nucleotides outside the gene matches: 9. Germline V lookup: CDR1 SNHLY, CDR2 FYNNEI. Together with reference TRBV2 and TRBJ2-1, the CDR3 gives the full variable domain: EPEVTQTPSHQVTQMGQEVILRCVPISNHLYFYWYRQILGQKVEFLVSFYNNEISEKSEIFDDQFSVERPDGSNFTLKIRSTKLEDSAMYFCASRHTRDRPYNEQFFGPGTRLTVL.

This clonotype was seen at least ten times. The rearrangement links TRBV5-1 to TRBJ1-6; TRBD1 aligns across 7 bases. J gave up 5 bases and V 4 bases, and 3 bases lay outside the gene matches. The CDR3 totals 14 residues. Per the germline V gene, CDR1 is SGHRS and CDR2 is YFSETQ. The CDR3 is CASSTGQNNSPLHF. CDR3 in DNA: TGCGCCAGCAGCACGGGACAGAATAATTCACCCCTCCACTTT.

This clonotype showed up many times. The CDR3 nucleotides are TGCAGTGCTAGAGAGAGGACAGGGGTGAGGGAGACCCAGTACTTC. It translates to CSARERTGVRETQYF. The chain links TRBV20-1 to TRBJ2-5, with 9 bases that match TRBD1. Germline CDR1 and CDR2: DFQATT and SNEGSKA (reference sequence). The CDR3 extends over 15 amino acids. Losses at the gene ends were 0 bases for V and 5 bases for J; bases not matched to a gene: 7.

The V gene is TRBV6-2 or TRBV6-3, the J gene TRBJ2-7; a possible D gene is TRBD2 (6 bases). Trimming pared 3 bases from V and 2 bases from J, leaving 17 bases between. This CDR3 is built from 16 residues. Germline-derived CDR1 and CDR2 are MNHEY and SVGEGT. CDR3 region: CASSYGRTGSAYEQYF. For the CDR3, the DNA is TGTGCCAGCAGTTATGGGAGGACCGGGAGCGCCTACGAGCAGTACTTC.